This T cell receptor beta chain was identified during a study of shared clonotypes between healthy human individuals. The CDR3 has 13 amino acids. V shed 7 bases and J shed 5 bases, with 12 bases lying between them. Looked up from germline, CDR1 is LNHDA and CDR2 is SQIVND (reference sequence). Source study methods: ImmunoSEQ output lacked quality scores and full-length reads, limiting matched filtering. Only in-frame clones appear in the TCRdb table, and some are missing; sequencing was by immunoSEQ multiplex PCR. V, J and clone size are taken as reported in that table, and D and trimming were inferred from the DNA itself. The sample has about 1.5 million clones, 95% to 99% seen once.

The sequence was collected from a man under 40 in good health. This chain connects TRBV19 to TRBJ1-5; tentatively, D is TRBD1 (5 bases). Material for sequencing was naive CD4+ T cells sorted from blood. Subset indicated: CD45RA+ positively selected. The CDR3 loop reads CASTTGTYQPQHF. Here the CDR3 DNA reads TGTGCCAGTACTACAGGAACATATCAGCCCCAGCATTTT.